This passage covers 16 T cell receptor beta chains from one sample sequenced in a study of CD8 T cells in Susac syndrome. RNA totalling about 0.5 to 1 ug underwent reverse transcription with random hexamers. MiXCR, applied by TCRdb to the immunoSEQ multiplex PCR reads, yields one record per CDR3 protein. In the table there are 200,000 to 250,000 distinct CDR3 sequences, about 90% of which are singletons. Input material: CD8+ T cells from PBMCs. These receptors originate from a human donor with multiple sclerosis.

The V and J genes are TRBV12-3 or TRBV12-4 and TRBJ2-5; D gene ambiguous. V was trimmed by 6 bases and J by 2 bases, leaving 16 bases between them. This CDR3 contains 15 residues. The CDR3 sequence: CASSNYRAGQETQYF. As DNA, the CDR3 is TGTGCCAGCAGCAACTATCGAGCCGGGCAAGAGACCCAGTACTTC.

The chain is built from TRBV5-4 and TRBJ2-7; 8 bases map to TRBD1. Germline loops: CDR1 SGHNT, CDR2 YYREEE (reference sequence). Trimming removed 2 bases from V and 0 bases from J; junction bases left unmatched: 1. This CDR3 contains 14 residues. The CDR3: CASSFTGGSYEQYF. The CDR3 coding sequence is TGTGCCAGCAGCTTTACAGGGGGCTCCTACGAGCAGTACTTC.

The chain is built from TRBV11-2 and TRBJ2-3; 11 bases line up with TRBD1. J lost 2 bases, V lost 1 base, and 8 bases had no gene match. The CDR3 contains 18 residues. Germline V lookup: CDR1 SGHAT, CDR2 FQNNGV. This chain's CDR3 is CASSLGTGTGGLTDTQYF. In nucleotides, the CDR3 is TGTGCCAGCAGCTTAGGTACCGGGACAGGGGGACTCACAGATACGCAGTATTTT.

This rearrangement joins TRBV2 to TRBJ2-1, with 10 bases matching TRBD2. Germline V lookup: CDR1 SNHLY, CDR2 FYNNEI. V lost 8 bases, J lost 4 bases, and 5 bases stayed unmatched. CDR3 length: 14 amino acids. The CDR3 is CASLGLAKYNEQFF. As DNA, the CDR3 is TGTGCCAGCCTGGGACTAGCGAAGTACAATGAGCAGTTCTTC. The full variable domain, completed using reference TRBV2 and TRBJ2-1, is EPEVTQTPSHQVTQMGQEVILRCVPISNHLYFYWYRQILGQKVEFLVSFYNNEISEKSEIFDDQFSVERPDGSNFTLKIRSTKLEDSAMYFCASLGLAKYNEQFFGPGTRLTVL.

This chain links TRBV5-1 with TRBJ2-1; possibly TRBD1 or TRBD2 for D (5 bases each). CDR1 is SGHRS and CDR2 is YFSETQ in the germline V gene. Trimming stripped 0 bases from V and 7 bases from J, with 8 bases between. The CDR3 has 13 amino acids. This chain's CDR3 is CASSLVGENEQFF. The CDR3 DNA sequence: TGCGCCAGCAGCTTGGTGGGGGAGAATGAGCAGTTCTTC.

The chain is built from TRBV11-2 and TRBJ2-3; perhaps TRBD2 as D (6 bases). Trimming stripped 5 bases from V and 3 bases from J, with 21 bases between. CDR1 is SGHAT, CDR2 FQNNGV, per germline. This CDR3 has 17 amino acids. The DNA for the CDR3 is TGTGCCAGCAGCGCCTGGGGATCACCCGGGGGAACAGATACGCAGTATTTT. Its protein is CASSAWGSPGGTDTQYF. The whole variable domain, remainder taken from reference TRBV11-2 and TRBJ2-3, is EAGVAQSPRYKIIEKRQSVAFWCNPISGHATLYWYQQILGQGPKLLIQFQNNGVVDDSQLPKDRFSAERLKGVDSTLKIQPAKLEDSAVYLCASSAWGSPGGTDTQYFGPGTRLTVL.

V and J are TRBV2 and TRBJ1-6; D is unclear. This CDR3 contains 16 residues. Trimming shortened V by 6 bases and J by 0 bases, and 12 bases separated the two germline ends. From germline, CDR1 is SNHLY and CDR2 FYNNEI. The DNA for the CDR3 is TGTGCCAGCAGCGGCGCCAGAAGCTCCTATAATTCACCCCTCCACTTT. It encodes CASSGARSSYNSPLHF.

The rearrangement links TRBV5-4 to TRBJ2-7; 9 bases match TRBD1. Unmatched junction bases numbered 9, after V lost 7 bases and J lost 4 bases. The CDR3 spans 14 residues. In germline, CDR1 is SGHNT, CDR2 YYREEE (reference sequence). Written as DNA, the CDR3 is TGTGCCAGCTCGCTGGGACAGGGACCATACGAGCAGTACTTC. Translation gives CASSLGQGPYEQYF.

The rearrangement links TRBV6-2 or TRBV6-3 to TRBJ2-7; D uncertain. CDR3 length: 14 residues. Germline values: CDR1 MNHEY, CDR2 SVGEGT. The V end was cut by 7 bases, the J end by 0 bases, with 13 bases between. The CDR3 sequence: CASNFWSSSYEQYF. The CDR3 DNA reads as TGTGCCAGCAATTTTTGGAGCAGCTCCTACGAGCAGTACTTC.

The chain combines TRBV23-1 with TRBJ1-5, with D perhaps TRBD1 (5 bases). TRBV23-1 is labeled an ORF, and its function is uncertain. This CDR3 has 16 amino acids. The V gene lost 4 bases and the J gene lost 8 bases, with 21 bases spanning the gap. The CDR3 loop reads CASSRARLIRGEPQHF. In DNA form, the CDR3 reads TGCGCCAGCAGTCGCGCTCGATTAATAAGGGGAGAGCCCCAGCATTTT.

The CDR3 here is CASSGTGTVYNEQFF. Here the CDR3 DNA reads TGTGCCAGCAGCGGGACCGGGACAGTCTACAATGAGCAGTTCTTC. The rearrangement joins TRBV9 to TRBJ2-1; 7 bases map to TRBD1. This CDR3 spans 15 amino acids. The V gene end was trimmed by 3 bases and the J gene end by 3 bases; junction bases not matched to a gene: 6. Germline CDR1 and CDR2: SGDLS and YYNGEE.

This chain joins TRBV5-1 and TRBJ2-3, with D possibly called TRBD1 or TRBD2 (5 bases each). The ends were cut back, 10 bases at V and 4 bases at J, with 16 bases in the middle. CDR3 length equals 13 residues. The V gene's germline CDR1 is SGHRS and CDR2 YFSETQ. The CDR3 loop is CAPGALGADTQYF. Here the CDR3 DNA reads TGCGCCCCCGGGGCTCTTGGGGCAGATACGCAGTATTTT.

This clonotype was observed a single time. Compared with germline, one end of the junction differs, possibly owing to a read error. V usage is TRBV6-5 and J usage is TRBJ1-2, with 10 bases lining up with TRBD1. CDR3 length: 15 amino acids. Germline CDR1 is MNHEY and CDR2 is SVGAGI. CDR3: CASSPSGTGDYGYTF. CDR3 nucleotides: TGTGCCAGCAGTCCCTCGGGGACAGGGGACTACGGCTACACCTTC.

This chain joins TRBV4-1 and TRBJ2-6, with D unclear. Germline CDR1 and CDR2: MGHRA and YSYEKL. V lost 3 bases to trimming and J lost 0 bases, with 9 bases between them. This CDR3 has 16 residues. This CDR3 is CASSHSSSSGANVLTF. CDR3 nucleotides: TGCGCCAGCAGCCACTCATCGAGCTCTGGGGCCAACGTCCTGACTTTC.

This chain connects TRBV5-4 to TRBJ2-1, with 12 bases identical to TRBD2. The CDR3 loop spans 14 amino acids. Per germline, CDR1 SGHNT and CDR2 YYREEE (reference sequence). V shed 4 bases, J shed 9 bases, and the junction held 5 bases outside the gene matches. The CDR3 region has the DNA TGTGCCAGCAGCCTCTCACTAGCGGGAGGTGAGCAGTTCTTC. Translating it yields CASSLSLAGGEQFF.

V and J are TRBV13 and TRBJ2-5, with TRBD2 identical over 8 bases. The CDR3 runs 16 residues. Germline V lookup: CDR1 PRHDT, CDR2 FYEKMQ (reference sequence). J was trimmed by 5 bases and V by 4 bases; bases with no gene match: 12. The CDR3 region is CASSSSSGTRGETQYF. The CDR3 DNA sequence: TGTGCCAGCAGCTCTTCCTCCGGGACTAGAGGCGAGACCCAGTACTTC.